The sequence of this T cell receptor beta chain was determined in a study of CD8 T cells in ankylosing spondylitis (dated by TCRdb to 2017 to 2019). For the wider study: The study set out to find disease-linked TCR variants by profiling T cell receptor beta repertoires in ankylosing spondylitis patients and healthy donors. In total, the full study cohort was made up of 108 healthy donors and about two dozen ankylosing spondylitis patients. Peripheral blood was sampled, and synovial fluid was also collected from ankylosing spondylitis patients.

The full study reports these points: A CD8+ phenotype was shown by the disease-linked clones, which were found at relatively low frequencies in peripheral blood. According to the report, matched synovial fluid samples from ankylosing spondylitis patients were significantly enriched for the disease-linked clones. A TCR beta motif made up of several highly homologous amino acid variants appeared to be characteristic of blood from ankylosing spondylitis patients. Some motif variants had previously been reported in the synovial fluid and blood of reactive arthritis patients, which suggests shared mechanisms of disease initiation.

In regard to this clonotype: The specificity of this receptor is unknown. The CDR3 end shows no conserved phenylalanine or tryptophan, and so a read error is likely.

The CDR3 is 15 amino acids in total, end residues counted. This entry keeps only the CDR3 DNA: 45 bases, framed from base 1. From the germline V gene, CDR1 is SGHRS and CDR2 is YFSETQ. Trimming removed 3 bases from V and 4 bases from J; the gene matches leave 8 bases unexplained. The sequencing machine was an Illumina HiSeq 2500. TCR beta libraries were prepared by quantitative 5'-RACE with molecular barcodes. In the original analysis: Disease-linked TCR variants were identified with a new computational method built on a probabilistic model of VDJ rearrangement. Using fastp trimming at Q25 and MiXCR clonotype assembly, TCRdb reanalyzed the public sequencing data and kept in-frame beta chains. Duplicate CDR3 protein sequences are folded into a single record with the most common DNA and genes. The V and J calls shown here were made by TCRdb, not taken from the authors' results. For this sample there are around 250,000 distinct CDR3 sequences; 18% appear just once. Together, the top ten hold 25% to 40% of the sample.

The sample taken for sequencing was blood, either unsorted or a sorted T cell fraction (not recorded which). The V and J genes are TRBV5-1 and TRBJ2-5; 8 central nucleotides agree with TRBD1. This sequence originates from a male donor with ankylosing spondylitis or in good health (not recorded which). The nucleotide sequence is given as TGCGCCAGCAGCTCCGCGACAGGGGTGGTAGAGACCCAGTACTCC. It is translated as CASSSATGVVETQYS.